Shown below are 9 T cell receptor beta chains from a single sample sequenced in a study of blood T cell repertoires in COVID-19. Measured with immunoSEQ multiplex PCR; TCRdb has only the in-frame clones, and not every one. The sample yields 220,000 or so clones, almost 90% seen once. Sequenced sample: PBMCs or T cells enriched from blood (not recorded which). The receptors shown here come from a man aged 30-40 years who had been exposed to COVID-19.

The DNA for the CDR3 is TGTGCCACCAGCCAAGGGACAGACTACAATCAGCCCCAGCATTTT. Translation gives CATSQGTDYNQPQHF. This sequence joins TRBV15 and TRBJ1-5; TRBD1 matches 7 bases. CDR1 is LNHNV and CDR2 is YYDKDF in the germline V gene (reference sequence). The ends lost 5 bases at V and 3 bases at J; junction bases unmatched: 7. The length of the CDR3 is 15 residues.

The CDR3 DNA follows: TGCGCCAGCAGCTTGGGTAGCAACTCTGGGGCCAACGTCCTGACTTTC. Translation: CASSLGSNSGANVLTF. The chain couples TRBV5-1 to TRBJ2-6; no reliable D call. The CDR3 sequence is 16 residues long. V was cut by 0 bases and J by 0 bases, with 7 bases left in between. Germline lookup yields CDR1 SGHRS and CDR2 YFSETQ.

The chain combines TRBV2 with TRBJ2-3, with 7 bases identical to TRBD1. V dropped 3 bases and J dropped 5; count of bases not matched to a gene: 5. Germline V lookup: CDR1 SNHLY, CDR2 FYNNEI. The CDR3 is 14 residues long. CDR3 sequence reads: CASSDLAGGDTQYF. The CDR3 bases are TGTGCCAGCAGTGATTTGGCAGGGGGAGATACGCAGTATTTT.

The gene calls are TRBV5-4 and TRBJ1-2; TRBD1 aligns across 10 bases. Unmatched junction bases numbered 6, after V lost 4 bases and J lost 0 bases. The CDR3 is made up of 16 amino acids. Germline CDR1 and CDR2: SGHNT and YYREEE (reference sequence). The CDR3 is CASSGTGEASNYGYTF. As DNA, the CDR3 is TGTGCCAGCAGCGGGACAGGGGAGGCTTCTAACTATGGCTACACCTTC.

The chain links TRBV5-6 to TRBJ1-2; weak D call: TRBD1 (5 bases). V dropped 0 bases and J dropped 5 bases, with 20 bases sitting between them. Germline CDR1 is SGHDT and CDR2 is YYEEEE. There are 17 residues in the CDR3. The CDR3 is CASSLEWRGWTTYGYTF. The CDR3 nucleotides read TGTGCCAGCAGCTTGGAGTGGCGGGGCTGGACGACTTATGGCTACACCTTC.

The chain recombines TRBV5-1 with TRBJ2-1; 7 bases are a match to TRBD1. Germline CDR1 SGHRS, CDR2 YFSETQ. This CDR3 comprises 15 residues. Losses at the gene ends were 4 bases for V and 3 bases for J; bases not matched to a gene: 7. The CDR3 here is CASSLMGQNYNEQFF. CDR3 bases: TGCGCCAGCAGCCTGATGGGACAGAACTACAATGAGCAGTTCTTC.

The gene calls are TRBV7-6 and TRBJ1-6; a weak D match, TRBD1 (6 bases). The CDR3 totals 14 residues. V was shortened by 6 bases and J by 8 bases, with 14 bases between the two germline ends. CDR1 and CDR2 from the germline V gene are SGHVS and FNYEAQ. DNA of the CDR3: TGTGCCAGCAGATCGCGACAGGATGATTCACCCCTCCACTTT. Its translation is CASRSRQDDSPLHF.

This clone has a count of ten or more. In nucleotides, the CDR3 is TGTGCCAGCAGGACAGGGGGCGGTCCGGCGTCTGGCTACACCTTC. The encoded protein is CASRTGGGPASGYTF. The genes are TRBV19 and TRBJ1-2, with TRBD1 identical over 11 bases. CDR3 length: 15 residues. V dropped 9 bases and J dropped 7; count of bases not matched to a gene: 13. The V gene's germline CDR1 is LNHDA and CDR2 SQIVND (reference sequence).

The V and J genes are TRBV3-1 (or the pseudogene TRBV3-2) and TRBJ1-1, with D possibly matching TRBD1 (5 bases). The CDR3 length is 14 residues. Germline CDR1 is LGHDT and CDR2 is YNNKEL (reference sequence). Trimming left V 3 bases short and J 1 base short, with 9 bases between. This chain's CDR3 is CASSHQTENTEAFF. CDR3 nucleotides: TGTGCCAGCAGCCACCAGACAGAGAACACTGAAGCTTTCTTT.